One and the same sample provided the 16 T cell receptor beta chains below, sequenced in a study of breast tumors, draining lymph nodes, adjacent tissues. The lymph nodes were axillary draining lymph nodes from breast cancer patients. TCRdb itself ran the multiplex PCR reads through MiXCR, one entry per CDR3 protein. The data hold some 100,000 distinct CDR3 sequences, with 21% observed a single time. What was sequenced was axillary lymph node tissue. Receptors were obtained from a female donor with breast cancer. Some clones in this sample may be carry-over from other donors' samples.

This clonotype was seen many times. CDR3 bases: TGTGCCAGCGGCAACCCGGGACAGCCCTATGGCTACACCTTC. Translation: CASGNPGQPYGYTF. The chain joins TRBV12-3 or TRBV12-4 to TRBJ1-2, with TRBD1 identical over 7 bases. The length of the CDR3 is 14 residues. V was pared by 8 bases and J by 4 bases, with 10 bases of the junction left unmatched.

Details on this clonotype: Being one base from a much bigger clone, this may be a read error. The chain combines TRBV7-9 with TRBJ2-3; TRBD1 matches at 8 bases. CDR3 length equals 20 residues. The germline V gene encodes CDR1 SEHNR and CDR2 FQNEAQ (reference sequence). CDR3 protein: CASSLSAGYQGAPPGDTRYF. The DNA of the CDR3 is TGTGCCAGCAGCCTCTCGGCCGGCTATCAGGGGGCGCCCCCCGGAGATACGCGGTATTTT.

The genes are TRBV19 and TRBJ1-2; D is undetermined. Germline CDR1 is LNHDA and CDR2 is SQIVND (reference sequence). V was cut by 5 bases and J by 5 bases, with 18 bases left in between. The CDR3 runs 15 residues. CDR3 in amino acids: CASSPSPGATYGYTF. DNA for the CDR3: TGTGCCAGTAGTCCCAGTCCGGGAGCGACTTATGGCTACACCTTC. Drawing the rest from reference TRBV19 and TRBJ1-2, the complete variable domain is DGGITQSPKYLFRKEGQNVTLSCEQNLNHDAMYWYRQDPGQGLRLIYYSQIVNDFQKGDIAEGYSVSREKKESFPLTVTSAQKNPTAFYLCASSPSPGATYGYTFGSGTRLTVV.

This clonotype was counted ten times or more. V gene TRBV12-3 or TRBV12-4 combines with J gene TRBJ2-7, with D possibly matching TRBD1 (6 bases). Trimming left V 5 bases short and J 4 bases short, with 9 bases between. The CDR3 spans 12 residues. The CDR3 loop is CASSTRGYEQYF. The CDR3 coding sequence is TGTGCCAGCAGTACCAGGGGTTACGAGCAGTACTTC.

For this clonotype: Given the absence of the conserved phenylalanine or tryptophan at the CDR3 end, a read error is likely. The chain employs TRBV10-1 and TRBJ1-5; D unresolved. The CDR3 has 13 residues. Per germline, CDR1 WNHNN and CDR2 SYGVQD (reference sequence). V gave up 2 bases and J gave up 4 bases, with 6 bases separating them. The CDR3 is CASSEPGNQPQHV. The CDR3 DNA reads TGCGCCAGCAGTGAGCCGGGAAATCAGCCCCAGCATGTT.

On this clonotype itself: This sequence may be a read error, since a much larger clone differs from it by one base. This CDR3 is missing its conserved last phenylalanine or tryptophan, likely due to a read error. The J gene is TRBJ2-1, the V gene TRBV5-1; D is unresolved. The CDR3 extends over 13 amino acids. Germline V gives CDR1 SGHRS, CDR2 YFSETQ. V lost 0 bases and J 10 bases, leaving 11 bases between the germline ends. The CDR3 spells CASSLVPSLEQFL. The CDR3 region has the DNA TGCGCCAGCAGCTTGGTCCCGTCATTGGAGCAGTTCCTC.

This clonotype was recorded many times. The V gene is TRBV10-1, the J gene TRBJ2-5; TRBD2 matches 8 bases. The junction had 4 bases not matched to a gene; V was cut back by 6 bases and J by 1 base. The CDR3 loop spans 14 amino acids. Germline assignment: CDR1 WNHNN and CDR2 SYGVQD (reference sequence). Here the CDR3 reads CASSESGGQETQYF. CDR3 in DNA: TGCGCCAGCAGCGAGAGCGGGGGCCAAGAGACCCAGTACTTC.

This clonotype was seen ten or more times. The chain is built from TRBV10-3 and TRBJ2-5, with D maybe TRBD1 (6 bases). CDR1 and CDR2 from the germline V gene are ENHRY and SYGVKD. The CDR3 contains 16 residues. With 6 bases removed from V and 1 base from J, the gap between germline ends came to 18 bases. The CDR3 loop is CAISQNRDTGQETQYF. Here the CDR3 DNA reads TGTGCCATCAGCCAGAACAGGGATACGGGCCAAGAGACCCAGTACTTC.

This clonotype was seen repeatedly, ten times or more. This chain joins TRBV27 and TRBJ2-1; no clear D gene. This CDR3 is built from 13 residues. CDR1 and CDR2 from the germline V gene are MNHEY and SMNVEV (reference sequence). Trimming pared 5 bases from V and 4 bases from J, leaving 9 bases between. Written as DNA, the CDR3 is TGTGCCAGCAGTCCTTCGAATTACAATGAGCAGTTCTTC. It specifies CASSPSNYNEQFF.

CDR3 in amino acids: CSASERQSTEAFF. CDR3 coding DNA: TGCAGTGCTAGTGAAAGGCAGAGCACTGAAGCTTTCTTT. V gene TRBV20-1 combines with J gene TRBJ1-1; D not certain. CDR3 length equals 13 residues. V shed 3 bases and J shed 4 bases, with 12 bases lying between them. The germline CDR1 and CDR2 sequences are DFQATT and SNEGSKA (reference sequence).

A few counts support this clonotype. Just one base apart from a much larger clone, this may be a read error. V is TRBV9 and J is TRBJ2-1, with 14 bases fitting TRBD2. The germline gives CDR1 SGDLS, CDR2 YYNGEE. CDR3 length: 16 residues. Trimming took 7 bases from V and 4 from J; bases not matched to a gene: 7. The CDR3 bases are TGTGCCAGCGGCCCGACTAGCGGGGGGGCTTACAATGAGCAGTTCTTC. Its translation: CASGPTSGGAYNEQFF.

About this clonotype itself: Being one base from a much bigger clone, this may be a read error. The chain has TRBV7-2 and TRBJ2-5; perhaps D is TRBD1 or TRBD2 (6 bases each). Germline loops: CDR1 SGHTA, CDR2 FQGNSA. V was trimmed by 1 base and J by 5 bases, leaving 14 bases between them. CDR3 length: 15 amino acids. This CDR3 reads CASSLGAVGGETQYF. CDR3 nucleotide sequence: TGTGCCAGCAGCTTAGGGGCGGTCGGGGGCGAGACCCAGTACTTC.

This clonotype was picked up many times. The chain's CDR3 is CASSIQGAGGYTF. CDR3 DNA sequence: TGTGCCAGCAGCATACAGGGGGCAGGTGGCTACACCTTC. The V call is TRBV5-4, the J call TRBJ1-2; TRBD1 matches at 9 bases. Germline V CDR1 and CDR2: SGHNT, YYREEE (reference sequence). The J segment lost 7 bases and the V segment lost 4 bases, leaving 5 bases of the junction unmatched. The CDR3 is 13 amino acids.

This clonotype was seen many times. CDR3 sequence reads: CASSHGQGLETDTQYF. The CDR3, as DNA: TGTGCCAGCAGCCACGGGCAGGGACTAGAAACAGATACGCAGTATTTT. This chain connects TRBV5-6 to TRBJ2-3; 8 bases map to TRBD2. Trimming cost V 4 bases and J 3 bases; bases outside gene matches: 10. CDR3 length equals 16 residues. CDR1 is SGHDT and CDR2 is YYEEEE in the germline V gene.

In its sample, this clonotype was seen many times. The chain couples TRBV7-2 to TRBJ2-1; TRBD2 matches at 9 bases. With 2 bases clipped from V and 9 bases from J, the junction kept 14 bases outside the gene matches. Germline V CDR1 and CDR2: SGHTA, FQGNSA. The CDR3 totals 17 residues. The CDR3 DNA sequence: TGTGCCAGCAGCTTACCCCGGGGGGGGCGGGAGGGCCGTGAGCAGTTCTTC. Its translation: CASSLPRGGREGREQFF.

The table lists this clonotype with a few counts. The chain is built from TRBV2 and TRBJ1-2; TRBD1 matches at 7 bases. CDR3 size: 14 residues. The germline gives CDR1 SNHLY, CDR2 FYNNEI. V lost 1 base to trimming and J lost 4 bases; unmatched junction nucleotides: 3. CDR3 nucleotide sequence: TGTGCCAGCAGTGAAGAGGGGGCTGGCTATGGCTACACCTTC. Protein product: CASSEEGAGYGYTF.